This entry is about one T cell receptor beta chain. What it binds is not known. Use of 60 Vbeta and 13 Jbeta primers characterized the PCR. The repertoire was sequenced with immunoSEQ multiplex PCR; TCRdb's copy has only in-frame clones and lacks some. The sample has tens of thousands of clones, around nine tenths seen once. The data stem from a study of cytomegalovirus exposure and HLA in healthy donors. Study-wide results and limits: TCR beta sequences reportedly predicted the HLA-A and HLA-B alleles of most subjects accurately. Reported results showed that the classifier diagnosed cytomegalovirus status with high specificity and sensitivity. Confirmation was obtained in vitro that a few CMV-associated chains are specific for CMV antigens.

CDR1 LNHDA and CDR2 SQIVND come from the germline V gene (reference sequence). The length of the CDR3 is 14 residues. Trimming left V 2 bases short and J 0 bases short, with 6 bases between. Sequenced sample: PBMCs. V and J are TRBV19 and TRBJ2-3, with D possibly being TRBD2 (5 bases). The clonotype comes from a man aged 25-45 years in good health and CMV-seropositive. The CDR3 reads CASSISGSTDTQYF. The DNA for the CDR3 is TGTGCCAGTAGTATATCGGGAAGCACAGATACGCAGTATTTT.